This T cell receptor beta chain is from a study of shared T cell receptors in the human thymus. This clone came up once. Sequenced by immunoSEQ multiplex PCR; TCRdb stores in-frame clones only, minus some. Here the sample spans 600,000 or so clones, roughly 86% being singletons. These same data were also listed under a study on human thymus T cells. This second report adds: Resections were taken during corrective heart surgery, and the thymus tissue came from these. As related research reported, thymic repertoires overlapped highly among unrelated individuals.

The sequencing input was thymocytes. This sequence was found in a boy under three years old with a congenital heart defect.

In DNA, the CDR3 is TGTGCCAGCAGCTTAAAGCCGGGCACTGAAGCTTTCTTT. It is translated as CASSLKPGTEAFF. J is TRBJ1-1 and V is TRBV11-3; D is unresolved. Trimming took 2 bases from V and 4 from J, leaving 8 bases between them. CDR3 length: 13 residues. Germline V gene sequence: CDR1 SGHNT, CDR2 YENEEA.